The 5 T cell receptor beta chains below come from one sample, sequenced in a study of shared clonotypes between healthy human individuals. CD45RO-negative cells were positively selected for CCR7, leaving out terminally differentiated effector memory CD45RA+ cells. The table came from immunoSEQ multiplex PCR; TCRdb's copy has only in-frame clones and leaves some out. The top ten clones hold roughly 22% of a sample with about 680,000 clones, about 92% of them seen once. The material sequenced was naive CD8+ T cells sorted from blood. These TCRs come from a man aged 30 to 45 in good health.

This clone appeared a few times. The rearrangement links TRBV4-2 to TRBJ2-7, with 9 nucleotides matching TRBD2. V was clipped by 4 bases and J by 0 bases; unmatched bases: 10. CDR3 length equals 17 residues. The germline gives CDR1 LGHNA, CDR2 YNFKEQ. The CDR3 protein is CASSPSVAGALSYEQYF. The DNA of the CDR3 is TGTGCCAGCAGCCCCAGCGTAGCGGGAGCTCTCTCCTACGAGCAGTACTTC.

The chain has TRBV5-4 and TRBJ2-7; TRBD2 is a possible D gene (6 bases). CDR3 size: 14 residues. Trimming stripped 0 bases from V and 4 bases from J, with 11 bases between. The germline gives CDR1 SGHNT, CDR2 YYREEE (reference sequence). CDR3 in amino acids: CASSLGPGLYEQYF. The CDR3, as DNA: TGTGCCAGCAGCTTGGGGCCGGGACTTTACGAGCAGTACTTC.

CDR3 residues: CASSLAGTGEYTGELFF. In DNA form, the CDR3 reads TGTGCCAGCAGCTTAGCCGGGACAGGGGAATACACCGGGGAGCTGTTTTTT. The V gene is TRBV7-9, the J gene TRBJ2-2, with 10 bases aligning to TRBD1. CDR3 size: 17 residues. The trim removed 0 bases at V and 3 bases at J, leaving 4 bases unmatched. Germline loops: CDR1 SEHNR, CDR2 FQNEAQ (reference sequence).

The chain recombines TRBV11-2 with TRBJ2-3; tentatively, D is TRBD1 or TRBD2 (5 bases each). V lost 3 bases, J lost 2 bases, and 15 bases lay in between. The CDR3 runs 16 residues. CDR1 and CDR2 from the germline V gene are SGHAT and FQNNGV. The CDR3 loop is CASSLSGSGHTDTQYF. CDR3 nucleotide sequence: TGTGCCAGCAGCTTGAGTGGAAGCGGACACACAGATACGCAGTATTTT.

The CDR3 DNA reads TGTGCCAGCAGTTTGTGGCCGCAGTATTTT. It codes for CASSLWPQYF. V usage is TRBV27 and J usage is TRBJ2-3, with D hard to call. Trimming left V 3 bases short and J 10 bases short, with 5 bases between. The CDR3 spans 10 residues. CDR1 is MNHEY, CDR2 SMNVEV, per germline (reference sequence).